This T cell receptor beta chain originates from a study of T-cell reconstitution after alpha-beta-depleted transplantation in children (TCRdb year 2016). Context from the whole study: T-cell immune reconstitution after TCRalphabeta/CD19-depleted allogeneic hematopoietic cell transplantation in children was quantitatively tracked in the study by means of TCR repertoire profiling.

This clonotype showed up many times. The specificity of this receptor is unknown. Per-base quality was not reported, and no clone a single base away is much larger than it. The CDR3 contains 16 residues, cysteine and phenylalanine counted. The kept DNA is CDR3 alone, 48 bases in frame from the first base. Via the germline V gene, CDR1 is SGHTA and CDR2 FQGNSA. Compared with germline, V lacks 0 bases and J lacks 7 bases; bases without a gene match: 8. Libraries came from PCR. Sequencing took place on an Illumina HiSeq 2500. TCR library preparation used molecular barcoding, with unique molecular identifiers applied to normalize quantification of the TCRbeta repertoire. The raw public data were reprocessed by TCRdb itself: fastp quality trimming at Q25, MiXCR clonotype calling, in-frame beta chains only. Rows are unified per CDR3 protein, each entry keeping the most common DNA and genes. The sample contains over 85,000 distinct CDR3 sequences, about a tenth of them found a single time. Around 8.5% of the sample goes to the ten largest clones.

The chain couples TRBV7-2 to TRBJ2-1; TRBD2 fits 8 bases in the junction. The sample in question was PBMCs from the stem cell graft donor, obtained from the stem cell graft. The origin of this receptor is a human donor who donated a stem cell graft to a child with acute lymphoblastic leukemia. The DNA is TGTGCCAGCAGCTTAGCGCACAGCGGGAGTGGTAATGAGCAGTTCTTC. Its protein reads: CASSLAHSGSGNEQFF.